The sample holds a few counts of the clone carrying this T cell receptor beta chain. The sample belongs to a study of regulatory T cells in long-lasting Graves disease. Both iRepertoire HTBI primers and Arm-PCR of CDR3 regions were used to build the TCR beta libraries. TCRdb ran MiXCR on the multiplex PCR reads and lists one entry per CDR3 protein. Here the sample spans roughly 450,000 distinct CDR3 sequences, around 21% being singletons. CDR3 size: 16 residues. Trimming took off 0 bases at V and 1 base at J, with 13 bases between the two ends. CDR1 SGDLS and CDR2 YYNGEE come from the germline V gene. The time point is: persistent/refractory GD, antithyroid drugs over 5 years with positive TRAb. PBMC-derived RNA was used for the TCR library.

This receptor was identified in a female donor with Graves disease. This rearrangement joins TRBV9 to TRBJ2-5, with D possibly being TRBD2 (5 bases). Sequences were derived from peripheral blood mononuclear cells (PBMCs), sampled when the disease was refractory, from a patient treated with antithyroid drugs. The CDR3 here is CASSVDGGGIQETQYF. The CDR3 DNA sequence: TGTGCCAGCAGCGTAGACGGTGGAGGAATCCAAGAGACCCAGTACTTC.